The next 23 T cell receptor beta chains were all read from a single sample in a study of blood T cell repertoires in COVID-19. Assay used: immunoSEQ multiplex PCR; TCRdb lists only in-frame clones, some missing. Of about 200,000 clones listed, more than 75% were seen once; the top ten hold around 3%. Sequencing was performed on peripheral blood. The source is a man aged 55 to 70 with acute or convalescent COVID-19.

The genes are TRBV5-8 and TRBJ1-5; 9 nucleotides line up with TRBD1. The germline CDR1 and CDR2 sequences are SGHTS and YDEGEE. The CDR3 length is 14 residues. Germline trimming cut 2 bases from V and 7 bases from J; bases unmatched to any gene: 4. CDR3 coding DNA: TGTGCCAGCAGCTTCGGACAGGGGTGGCAGCCCCAGCATTTT. Protein: CASSFGQGWQPQHF.

The rearrangement joins TRBV10-2 to TRBJ2-7, with TRBD1 matching 7 bases. The CDR3 loop spans 15 amino acids. After removal of 2 bases from V and 1 base from J, the junction contained 5 bases not matched to a gene. Germline assignment: CDR1 WSHSY and CDR2 SAAADI. As DNA, the CDR3 is TGCGCCAGCAGTGAGCACAGGGGTCCTTCCTACGAGCAGTACTTC. Its protein product is CASSEHRGPSYEQYF.

This clone was seen a handful of times. This sequence joins TRBV30 and TRBJ1-2, with D possibly matching TRBD1 (6 bases). CDR3 length: 14 amino acids. Germline-derived CDR1 and CDR2 are GTSNPN and SVGIG (reference sequence). V lost 5 bases and J lost 8, with 21 bases in between. The CDR3 spells CAWGSQNRAKGYTF. The CDR3 DNA is TGTGCCTGGGGTAGCCAGAACAGGGCTAAGGGCTACACCTTC.

This clone was found once. The same CDR3 can be traced to other DNA sequences in this sample. This sequence joins TRBV3-1 (or the pseudogene TRBV3-2) and TRBJ2-3; 7 bases match TRBD2. After removal of 3 bases from V and 4 bases from J, the junction contained 7 bases not matched to a gene. This CDR3 region has 15 residues. CDR1 and CDR2 from the germline V gene are LGHDT and YNNKEL (reference sequence). The CDR3 is CASSQGGGGSDTQYF. CDR3 DNA: TGTGCCAGCAGCCAGGGGGGGGGAGGGTCAGATACGCAGTATTTT.

The rearrangement links TRBV11-2 to TRBJ1-4, with 7 bases lining up with TRBD1. The germline V gene encodes CDR1 SGHAT and CDR2 FQNNGV. V was clipped by 5 bases and J by 0 bases; unmatched bases: 6. CDR3 length equals 16 residues. The CDR3 nucleotides read TGTGCCAGCAGCCCTGGGACAGTTGCAACTAATGAAAAACTGTTTTTT. Translating gives CASSPGTVATNEKLFF.

V is TRBV2 and J is TRBJ2-2; 7 nucleotides align to TRBD1. The CDR3 is made up of 14 amino acids. From germline, CDR1 is SNHLY and CDR2 FYNNEI. The J segment lost 4 bases and the V segment lost 5 bases, leaving 4 bases of the junction unmatched. The CDR3 DNA follows: TGTGCCAGCAGTCCTCAGGGGGTCACCGGGGAGCTGTTTTTT. This codes for CASSPQGVTGELFF.

The genes are TRBV5-4 and TRBJ2-1, with TRBD1 matching 10 bases. The CDR3 loop spans 15 amino acids. J lost 4 bases, V lost 5 bases, and 6 bases had no gene match. Germline CDR1 reads SGHNT; CDR2 reads YYREEE (reference sequence). The CDR3 sequence is CASRPPGQGYNEQFF. For the CDR3, the DNA is TGTGCCAGCAGACCCCCGGGACAGGGGTACAATGAGCAGTTCTTC.

The chain has TRBV5-1 and TRBJ2-1, with D perhaps TRBD2 (6 bases). The CDR3 runs to 15 residues. The V and J ends lost 1 base and 7 bases respectively, with 15 bases between them. Germline V lookup: CDR1 SGHRS, CDR2 YFSETQ. This CDR3 reads CASSLTGTGGNEQFF. CDR3 in DNA: TGCGCCAGCAGCTTGACCGGGACTGGGGGGAATGAGCAGTTCTTC. Drawing the rest from reference TRBV5-1 and TRBJ2-1, the complete variable domain is KAGVTQTPRYLIKTRGQQVTLSCSPISGHRSVSWYQQTPGQGLQFLFEYFSETQRNKGNFPGRFSGRQFSNSRSEMNVSTLELGDSALYLCASSLTGTGGNEQFFGPGTRLTVL.

The chain uses TRBV11-2 and TRBJ1-2; D is possibly TRBD1 (6 bases). Germline loops: CDR1 SGHAT, CDR2 FQNNGV. V was trimmed by 0 bases and J by 8 bases, leaving 16 bases between them. This CDR3 has 15 amino acids. CDR3 sequence reads: CASSLDGGRGQGYTF. In DNA, the CDR3 is TGTGCCAGCAGCTTAGATGGAGGCAGGGGTCAAGGCTACACCTTC.

This sequence joins TRBV7-2 and TRBJ2-3; D perhaps matches TRBD2 (5 bases). The CDR3 contains 16 residues. Germline V CDR1 and CDR2: SGHTA, FQGNSA. Trimming left V 2 bases short and J 0 bases short, with 12 bases between. CDR3 DNA: TGTGCCAGCAGCTTAATCGGGGTTCTGAGCACAGATACGCAGTATTTT. The encoded protein is CASSLIGVLSTDTQYF. The variable domain in full, completed from reference TRBV7-2 and TRBJ2-3, reads GAGVSQSPSNKVTEKGKDVELRCDPISGHTALYWYRQSLGQGLEFLIYFQGNSAPDKSGLPSDRFSAERTGGSVSTLTIQRTQQEDSAVYLCASSLIGVLSTDTQYFGPGTRLTVL.

The genes are TRBV5-4 and TRBJ2-3; tentatively, D is TRBD2 (6 bases). Germline lookup yields CDR1 SGHNT and CDR2 YYREEE (reference sequence). Trimming left V 3 bases short and J 0 bases short, with 23 bases between. The CDR3 is 19 amino acids. CDR3: CASSSPIGGSTSSTDTQYF. The DNA of the CDR3 is TGTGCCAGCAGCTCCCCAATCGGGGGATCAACTTCTAGCACAGATACGCAGTATTTT.

The CDR3 sequence: CASSTGPGGTEAFF. In DNA, the CDR3 is TGTGCCAGCAGCACAGGACCGGGGGGCACTGAAGCTTTCTTT. V gene TRBV27 combines with J gene TRBJ1-1; possibly TRBD1 for D (5 bases). Between the trimmed V and J ends, which lost 6 bases and 4 bases, there was a span of 15 bases. Germline loops: CDR1 MNHEY, CDR2 SMNVEV (reference sequence). CDR3 size: 14 residues.

The chain employs TRBV30 and TRBJ1-2; possible D gene TRBD1, 5 bases. The CDR3 is 13 residues long. V shed 5 bases and J shed 4 bases, with 14 bases lying between them. Germline V gene lookup returns CDR1 GTSNPN and CDR2 SVGIG (reference sequence). This chain's CDR3 is CAWGGGGVYGYTF. The DNA for the CDR3 is TGTGCCTGGGGTGGGGGGGGTGTCTATGGCTACACCTTC.

V gene TRBV10-3 combines with J gene TRBJ2-3; TRBD1 matches at 9 bases. V gave up 3 bases and J gave up 8 bases; unmatched junction bases: 3. Germline-derived CDR1 and CDR2 are ENHRY and SYGVKD. The CDR3 runs 13 residues. As DNA, the CDR3 is TGTGCCATCAGTGAACAGGGGGCCGGTACGCAGTATTTT. Its protein product is CAISEQGAGTQYF.

The chain combines TRBV19 with TRBJ2-1, with TRBD2 matching 8 bases. The CDR3 sequence is 16 residues long. Germline trimming cut 7 bases from V and 6 bases from J; bases unmatched to any gene: 14. CDR1 and CDR2 (germline): LNHDA, SQIVND (reference sequence). In DNA, the CDR3 is TGTGCCAGTACCCCAGGGAGGCGGGGGGCCTCCAATGAGCAGTTCTTC. This translates into CASTPGRRGASNEQFF.

The table lists this clone with a count of one. The chain combines TRBV2 with TRBJ2-3; TRBD2 might be the D (6 bases). The V gene's germline CDR1 is SNHLY and CDR2 FYNNEI. This CDR3 is built from 14 residues. The V end was cut by 4 bases, the J end by 14 bases, with 22 bases between. CDR3 sequence: CASSAGTARLIRYF. DNA of the CDR3: TGTGCCAGCAGTGCAGGGACTGCCCGTCTGATCAGGTATTTT.

This chain uses TRBV13 with TRBJ1-2; 7 bases match TRBD1. CDR1 is PRHDT and CDR2 is FYEKMQ in the germline V gene (reference sequence). J gave up 7 bases and V 5 bases, and 13 bases lay outside the gene matches. This CDR3 spans 15 amino acids. This CDR3 is CASSTAQTGMGGYTF. The DNA for the CDR3 is TGTGCCAGCAGCACCGCCCAGACAGGGATGGGTGGCTACACCTTC. Based on the CDR3 plus reference TRBV13 and TRBJ1-2, the full variable domain is AAGVIQSPRHLIKEKRETATLKCYPIPRHDTVYWYQQGPGQDPQFLISFYEKMQSDKGSIPDRFSAQQFSDYHSELNMSSLELGDSALYFCASSTAQTGMGGYTFGSGTRLTVV.

The chain combines TRBV19 with TRBJ1-5, with a tentative D call TRBD1 (5 bases). The CDR3 length is 19 residues. The V and J ends lost 8 bases and 0 bases respectively, with 26 bases between them. In germline, CDR1 is LNHDA, CDR2 SQIVND (reference sequence). CDR3 protein: CASSRPPGFAQYSNQPQHF. The CDR3 DNA follows: TGTGCCAGTTCGAGACCCCCAGGGTTTGCCCAATATAGCAATCAGCCCCAGCATTTT. Based on the CDR3 plus reference TRBV19 and TRBJ1-5, the full variable domain is DGGITQSPKYLFRKEGQNVTLSCEQNLNHDAMYWYRQDPGQGLRLIYYSQIVNDFQKGDIAEGYSVSREKKESFPLTVTSAQKNPTAFYLCASSRPPGFAQYSNQPQHFGDGTRLSIL.

The J gene is TRBJ1-1, the V gene TRBV7-9; D remains unclear. Trimming removed 5 bases at V and 4 bases at J, with 8 bases between. Per the germline V gene, CDR1 is SEHNR and CDR2 is FQNEAQ (reference sequence). This CDR3 is 12 amino acids long. The CDR3 loop reads CASSPPGTEAFF. Written as DNA, the CDR3 is TGTGCCAGCAGCCCCCCGGGCACTGAAGCTTTCTTT.

Written as DNA, the CDR3 is TGTGCCAGCAGCTCACAGGGCGCTCAGACCCAGTACTTC. This gives the protein CASSSQGAQTQYF. This sequence joins TRBV7-6 and TRBJ2-5; D perhaps matches TRBD1 (6 bases). V gave up 4 bases and J gave up 6 bases, with 12 bases separating them. Germline CDR1 reads SGHVS; CDR2 reads FNYEAQ. CDR3 length equals 13 residues.

In this sample, this clone turned up once. The CDR3, as DNA: TGTGCCAGCAGCCAAGCCCCCGCAGGCCGTAACACTGAAGCTTTCTTT. This codes for CASSQAPAGRNTEAFF. The gene calls are TRBV3-1 (or the pseudogene TRBV3-2) and TRBJ1-1; no reliable D call. The germline V gene has CDR1 LGHDT and CDR2 YNNKEL (reference sequence). The germline V and J ends were trimmed by 1 base and 2 bases, with 14 bases remaining between them. The CDR3 contains 16 residues.

The chain is built from TRBV7-9 and TRBJ1-5, with 9 bases matching TRBD1. V shed 5 bases, J shed 3 bases, and the junction held 11 bases outside the gene matches. Germline V lookup: CDR1 SEHNR, CDR2 FQNEAQ (reference sequence). The CDR3 totals 17 residues. This CDR3 is CASSPGTGTGFNQPQHF. The CDR3 coding sequence is TGTGCCAGCAGCCCCGGGACAGGGACAGGCTTCAATCAGCCCCAGCATTTT.

The J gene is TRBJ1-3, the V gene TRBV30, with 10 bases identical to TRBD1. V trimming: 2 bases; J trimming: 0 bases; junction bases outside the gene matches: 7. The CDR3 has 17 residues. CDR1 is GTSNPN, CDR2 SVGIG, per germline (reference sequence). CDR3 sequence: CAWSSWTGGSSGNTIYF. CDR3 DNA: TGTGCCTGGAGTTCATGGACAGGGGGTAGCTCTGGAAACACCATATATTTT.